Sequencing of this TCR beta chain was carried out in a study of T cell responses to AZD1222 COVID-19 vaccine. TCRdb keeps only in-frame clones here, not all; method: immunoSEQ multiplex PCR. The repertoire has 150,000 to 200,000 clones, approximately 86% of them found once; the top ten carry around 2.6%. The source material was peripheral blood, sampled on day 0 of AZD1222 vaccination. The TCR was taken from an adult in good health.

The CDR3 region has the DNA TGTGCCAGCAGCATGCTCAGGGACAACTATGGCTACACCTTC. The encoded protein is CASSMLRDNYGYTF. V gene TRBV3-1 (or the pseudogene TRBV3-2) combines with J gene TRBJ1-2, with TRBD1 as a possible D gene (5 bases). V was pared by 5 bases and J by 2 bases, with 12 bases between. This CDR3 has 14 residues. Germline CDR1 is LGHDT and CDR2 is YNNKEL (reference sequence).